The clone carrying this TCR beta chain was seen just once. This entry comes from a study of blood T cell repertoires in COVID-19. The wider study: The origin of the acute and convalescent COVID-19 samples was the United States, Italy and Spain. PBMCs, B-cell-depleted T cells, or T cells were the source of the cDNA or gDNA that made up the material.

Authors' data handling: Estimation of nucleated cell counts was performed using reference gene primer amplification. Libraries were prepared by immunoSEQ multiplex PCR; TCRdb keeps only in-frame clonotypes and omits some of them. Clone size and the V and J calls come from that table; the DNA yielded D and trimming. This table has 440,000 or so clones, approximately 90% appearing once. The sequenced sample consisted of peripheral blood. This TCR was sampled from a woman in her forties with COVID-19, enrolled during active disease.

The CDR3 loop is CASTGLAGVPDTQYF. The DNA for the CDR3 is TGTGCCAGCACTGGACTAGCGGGGGTTCCAGATACGCAGTATTTT. The J gene is TRBJ2-3, the V gene TRBV7-8, with 13 bases fitting TRBD2. The V segment lost 7 bases and the J segment 4 bases; nucleotides outside the gene matches: 5. This CDR3 contains 15 residues. Germline V gene data show CDR1 as SGHVS and CDR2 as FQNEAQ.